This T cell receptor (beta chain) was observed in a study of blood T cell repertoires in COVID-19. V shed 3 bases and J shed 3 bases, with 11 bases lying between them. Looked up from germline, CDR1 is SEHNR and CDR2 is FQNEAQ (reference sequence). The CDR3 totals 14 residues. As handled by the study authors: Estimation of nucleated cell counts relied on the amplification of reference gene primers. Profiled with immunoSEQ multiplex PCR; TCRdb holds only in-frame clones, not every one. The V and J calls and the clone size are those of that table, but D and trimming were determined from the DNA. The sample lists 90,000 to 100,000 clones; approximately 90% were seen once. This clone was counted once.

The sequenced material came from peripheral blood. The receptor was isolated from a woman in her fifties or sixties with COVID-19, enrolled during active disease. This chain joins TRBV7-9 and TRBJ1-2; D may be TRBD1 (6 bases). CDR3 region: CASSFSGVDYGYTF. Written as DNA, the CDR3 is TGTGCCAGCAGCTTTTCAGGGGTCGACTATGGCTACACCTTC. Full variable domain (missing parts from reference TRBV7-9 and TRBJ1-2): DTGVSQNPRHKITKRGQNVTFRCDPISEHNRLYWYRQTLGQGPEFLTYFQNEAQLEKSRLLSDRFSAERPKGSFSTLEIQRTEQGDSAMYLCASSFSGVDYGYTFGSGTRLTVV.